Detailed here is one T cell receptor (beta chain). V lost 5 bases and J lost 8; bases outside the gene matches: 11. Germline V gene data show CDR1 as GTSNPN and CDR2 as SVGIG (reference sequence). The CDR3 runs to 14 residues. The data originate from a study of blood T cell repertoires in COVID-19. As for the study in general: T cells, B-cell-depleted T cells, or PBMCs supplied cDNA or gDNA.

Authors' methods: Using reference gene primer amplification, nucleated cell counts were estimated. Here immunoSEQ multiplex PCR was the method, and the copy in TCRdb shows in-frame clones only, minus some. The V and J calls and clone size come from that table; D and trimming were worked out from the DNA. The repertoire holds around 63,000 clones, with around 80% as singletons. The clonotype was recovered from a human donor in a cohort sampled during active COVID-19. The sample was peripheral blood. The chain combines TRBV30 with TRBJ2-3; 9 bases map to TRBD1. CDR3 DNA: TGTGCCTGGGGCGGGACAGGGAAAAGGGCTACGCAGTATTTT. Protein: CAWGGTGKRATQYF. Full variable domain (remainder filled in from reference TRBV30 and TRBJ2-3): SQTIHQWPATLVQPVGSPLSLECTVEGTSNPNLYWYRQAAGRGLQLLFYSVGIGQISSEVPQNLSASRPQDRQFILSSKKLLLSDSGFYLCAWGGTGKRATQYFGPGTRLTVL.